These 5 T cell receptor beta chains came from one sample sequenced in a study of T cell responses to AZD1222 COVID-19 vaccine (dated by TCRdb to about 2021). The library relied on the immunoSEQ multiplex PCR assay. Held by TCRdb, this immuneACCESS table contains in-frame sequences only and omits some clones. Under half of the omission traces to an unresolved V gene where checked; the cause of the rest is unknown. The sample table shows around 130,000 clones, and approximately 83% are seen once. About 9.8% of the sample belongs to the ten largest clones. Reading the label with the study, this specimen's time point is: baseline before first vaccination. This specimen was peripheral blood, taken on day 0 of AZD1222 vaccination. The receptors were sampled from an adult in good health.

Only one count was recorded for this clone. The J gene is TRBJ2-2, the V gene TRBV18, with D unresolved. The CDR3 covers 15 residues. The germline gives CDR1 KGHSH, CDR2 LQKENI. V was shortened by 3 bases and J by 4 bases, with 12 bases between the two germline ends. The CDR3 protein is CASSPYSGTTGELFF. The CDR3, as DNA: TGTGCCAGCTCACCTTACAGTGGTACCACCGGGGAGCTGTTTTTT.

This sequence joins TRBV28 and TRBJ1-1; 9 nucleotides line up with TRBD1. The germline gives CDR1 MDHEN, CDR2 SYDVKM. J lost 4 bases, V lost 2 bases, and 2 bases had no gene match. The CDR3 has 14 amino acids. The DNA of the CDR3 is TGTGCCAGCAGTTTAGGGGGACAGGGCACTGAAGCTTTCTTT. This gives the protein CASSLGGQGTEAFF.

The chain carries TRBV14 and TRBJ1-2; 7 bases map to TRBD1. With V trimmed by 1 base and J by 7 bases, 6 bases remained unmatched. This CDR3 is 14 amino acids long. The germline V gene has CDR1 SGHDN and CDR2 FVKESK. CDR3 residues: CASSQADRRLGYTF. The CDR3 DNA reads TGTGCCAGCAGCCAAGCGGACAGGCGACTTGGCTACACCTTC.

The chain combines TRBV10-3 with TRBJ1-5; D is unresolved. CDR3 size: 13 residues. Germline assignment: CDR1 ENHRY and CDR2 SYGVKD. Trimming pared 0 bases from V and 3 bases from J, leaving 3 bases between. The CDR3 loop is CAISESTNQPQHF. The CDR3 coding sequence is TGTGCCATCAGTGAGTCGACCAATCAGCCCCAGCATTTT.

This chain uses TRBV5-1 with TRBJ2-2; 10 positions agree with TRBD2. Germline CDR1 and CDR2: SGHRS and YFSETQ. This CDR3 has 16 amino acids. With V trimmed by 2 bases and J by 2 bases, 3 bases remained unmatched. CDR3 sequence reads: CASSLLAGGNTGELFF. As DNA, the CDR3 is TGCGCCAGCAGCTTATTAGCGGGGGGAAACACCGGGGAGCTGTTTTTT.